This entry lists 27 T cell receptor beta chains sequenced from one sample in a study of shared clonotypes between healthy human individuals. Clones were read by immunoSEQ multiplex PCR, and TCRdb kept only the in-frame ones, dropping some. The profile shows about 770,000 clones, roughly 72% of them singletons. The source material was memory CD4+ T cells sorted from blood. Subset in this sample: CD45RA-negative fraction. The receptor source for this set is a woman aged 25 to 39 in good health.

Here the CDR3 DNA reads TGTGCCTGGAGTACGACCGGGACAGGGCGTAACGAGCAGTACTTC. Translating it yields CAWSTTGTGRNEQYF. This rearrangement joins TRBV30 to TRBJ2-7; 9 bases align to TRBD1. Germline V lookup: CDR1 GTSNPN, CDR2 SVGIG (reference sequence). The CDR3 runs to 15 residues. The V segment lost 2 bases and the J segment 5 bases; nucleotides outside the gene matches: 10.

The chain has TRBV5-1 and TRBJ2-1; D might be TRBD1 (5 bases). This CDR3 comprises 17 residues. Germline CDR1 is SGHRS and CDR2 is YFSETQ. V was cut by 3 bases and J by 0 bases, with 16 bases left in between. The CDR3 here is CASSWGGAPSSYNEQFF. DNA of the CDR3: TGCGCCAGCAGCTGGGGCGGTGCGCCAAGCTCCTACAATGAGCAGTTCTTC.

The chain has TRBV6-1 and TRBJ2-5; 9 positions match TRBD2. Germline CDR1 reads MNHNS; CDR2 reads SASEGT. The CDR3 is 15 residues long. V shed 7 bases, J shed 1 base, and the junction held 7 bases outside the gene matches. The CDR3 protein is CASNRPTSGQETQYF. The CDR3 DNA reads as TGTGCCAGCAACCGACCGACTAGCGGCCAAGAGACCCAGTACTTC.

The genes are TRBV5-4 and TRBJ2-5; 10 positions match TRBD2. CDR1 and CDR2 (germline): SGHNT, YYREEE (reference sequence). This CDR3 is built from 18 residues. V lost 0 bases, J lost 4 bases, and 12 bases stayed unmatched. DNA for the CDR3: TGTGCCAGCAGCTTGGTTTTAGGTCTAGCGGGAGTGGCAGAGACCCAGTACTTC. The encoded protein is CASSLVLGLAGVAETQYF.

This clone has ten or more counts. The chain links TRBV2 to TRBJ2-2; D possibly uses TRBD1 or TRBD2 (5 bases each). CDR1 is SNHLY and CDR2 is FYNNEI in the germline V gene. The germline V and J ends were trimmed by 3 bases and 5 bases, with 10 bases remaining between them. This CDR3 spans 14 amino acids. The CDR3 DNA is TGTGCCAGCAGTGAGAGGGGCGAAACCGGGGAGCTGTTTTTT. This encodes CASSERGETGELFF.

This chain uses TRBV2 with TRBJ2-2; no firm D call. This CDR3 is built from 15 residues. V was pared by 6 bases and J by 1 base, with 12 bases between. Germline CDR1 reads SNHLY; CDR2 reads FYNNEI. In DNA form, the CDR3 reads TGTGCCAGCAGGGCTTCGACCCAGAACACCGGGGAGCTGTTTTTT. Encoded protein: CASRASTQNTGELFF. Filled out from reference TRBV2 and TRBJ2-2, the complete variable domain reads EPEVTQTPSHQVTQMGQEVILRCVPISNHLYFYWYRQILGQKVEFLVSFYNNEISEKSEIFDDQFSVERPDGSNFTLKIRSTKLEDSAMYFCASRASTQNTGELFFGEGSRLTVL.

This clone was detected only once. The chain carries TRBV13 and TRBJ2-7, with D maybe TRBD1 (5 bases). Trimming took off 4 bases at V and 2 bases at J, with 15 bases between the two ends. Per germline, CDR1 PRHDT and CDR2 FYEKMQ (reference sequence). This CDR3 contains 15 residues. In DNA, the CDR3 is TGTGCCAGCAGCTGGGGCGGAGCAGGAACCTACGAGCAGTACTTC. It specifies CASSWGGAGTYEQYF.

The chain uses TRBV6-1 and TRBJ2-5; 7 positions match TRBD1. This CDR3 contains 14 residues. The germline V gene encodes CDR1 MNHNS and CDR2 SASEGT. Trimming at V came to 5 bases and at J to 4 bases, leaving 7 bases not matched to a gene. CDR3 bases: TGTGCCAGCAGTAAACAGGGGTGGGGAGAGACCCAGTACTTC. Translation: CASSKQGWGETQYF.

V is TRBV11-2 and J is TRBJ2-1, with 7 bases identical to TRBD2. CDR1 SGHAT and CDR2 FQNNGV come from the germline V gene. The CDR3 has 15 residues. After removal of 4 bases from V and 7 bases from J, the junction contained 10 bases not matched to a gene. In DNA form, the CDR3 reads TGTGCCAGCAGCTCACACCGGCGGGAGCAGAATGAGCAGTTCTTC. This encodes CASSSHRREQNEQFF.

This chain uses TRBV19 with TRBJ2-4; D is perhaps TRBD1 or TRBD2 (6 bases each). CDR1 and CDR2 (germline): LNHDA, SQIVND (reference sequence). Trimming cost V 0 bases and J 9 bases, with 12 bases left between them. The CDR3 sequence is 14 residues long. Here the CDR3 reads CASSIDQGRSIQYF. The CDR3 DNA is TGTGCCAGTAGTATAGATCAGGGGAGGAGCATTCAGTACTTC. The complete variable domain, with remaining parts taken from reference TRBV19 and TRBJ2-4, reads DGGITQSPKYLFRKEGQNVTLSCEQNLNHDAMYWYRQDPGQGLRLIYYSQIVNDFQKGDIAEGYSVSREKKESFPLTVTSAQKNPTAFYLCASSIDQGRSIQYFGAGTRLSVL.

The chain recombines TRBV29-1 with TRBJ2-7, with TRBD1 matching over 7 bases. The germline V gene has CDR1 SQVTM and CDR2 ANQGSEA. Germline trimming cut 6 bases from V and 6 bases from J; bases unmatched to any gene: 5. The CDR3 runs to 11 residues. CDR3 bases: TGCAGCGTCAACAGGGGCCCCGAGCAGTACTTC. This codes for CSVNRGPEQYF.

Only a few counts were recorded for this clone. V gene TRBV14 combines with J gene TRBJ1-4; D is perhaps TRBD1 (6 bases). Between the trimmed V and J ends, which lost 1 base and 3 bases, there was a span of 18 bases. The germline V gene has CDR1 SGHDN and CDR2 FVKESK. CDR3 length equals 18 residues. The CDR3 DNA reads as TGTGCCAGCAGCCAAGTGGGGGCTCTGAGTCGGCCTAATGAAAAACTGTTTTTT. It translates to CASSQVGALSRPNEKLFF.

The gene calls are TRBV2 and TRBJ2-7, with D perhaps TRBD1 or TRBD2 (5 bases each). The CDR3 totals 17 residues. CDR1 is SNHLY, CDR2 FYNNEI, per germline. V gave up 5 bases and J gave up 2 bases, with 22 bases separating them. The CDR3 protein is CASSRHIKRDRTYEQYF. The CDR3 bases are TGTGCCAGCAGTCGTCACATAAAACGGGACCGGACCTACGAGCAGTACTTC. The whole variable domain, remainder taken from reference TRBV2 and TRBJ2-7, is EPEVTQTPSHQVTQMGQEVILRCVPISNHLYFYWYRQILGQKVEFLVSFYNNEISEKSEIFDDQFSVERPDGSNFTLKIRSTKLEDSAMYFCASSRHIKRDRTYEQYFGPGTRLTVT.

J is TRBJ1-5 and V is TRBV4-2; no reliable D call. CDR1 and CDR2 from the germline V gene are LGHNA and YNFKEQ. Trimming shortened V by 0 bases and J by 2 bases, and 20 bases separated the two germline ends. CDR3 size: 19 residues. CDR3 region: CASSQDRRGGGYGNQPQHF. The CDR3 DNA sequence: TGTGCCAGCAGCCAAGATAGGCGGGGTGGAGGGTATGGCAATCAGCCCCAGCATTTT.

The rearrangement joins TRBV18 to TRBJ2-7, with TRBD1 matching 9 bases. This CDR3 is 16 amino acids long. V lost 0 bases, J lost 4 bases, and 7 bases stayed unmatched. CDR1 is KGHSH and CDR2 is LQKENI in the germline V gene. CDR3 sequence (DNA): TGTGCCAGCTCACCACCAGGACAGGGGATCGCGTACGAGCAGTACTTC. Protein product: CASSPPGQGIAYEQYF.

The chain uses TRBV29-1 and TRBJ2-3; 10 bases agree with TRBD1. CDR3 length: 12 residues. The junction had 2 bases not matched to a gene; V was cut back by 6 bases and J by 5 bases. Germline V gene data show CDR1 as SQVTM and CDR2 as ANQGSEA. The CDR3 bases are TGCAGCGTGGGGGACAGGGGAGATACGCAGTATTTT. Translation gives CSVGDRGDTQYF.

For this clone: Other DNA sequences from this sample encode an identical CDR3 as well. The chain links TRBV9 to TRBJ2-3, with D possibly being TRBD2 (7 bases). V was cut by 2 bases and J by 6 bases, with 10 bases left in between. In germline, CDR1 is SGDLS, CDR2 YYNGEE. The CDR3 runs 13 residues. CDR3 DNA: TGTGCCAGCAGCGTCGGGGGGCGGGATACGCAGTATTTT. Its translation: CASSVGGRDTQYF.

The rearrangement uses TRBV10-1 and TRBJ2-3, with 8 bases matching TRBD1. The germline V gene has CDR1 WNHNN and CDR2 SYGVQD (reference sequence). Trimming cost V 6 bases and J 5 bases; bases outside gene matches: 7. This CDR3 has 14 amino acids. The CDR3, as DNA: TGCGCCAGCAGCCACGGACAGGGCGAAGATACGCAGTATTTT. It specifies CASSHGQGEDTQYF.

V is TRBV25-1 and J is TRBJ2-5; perhaps TRBD2 as D (5 bases). Looked up from germline, CDR1 is MGHDK and CDR2 is SYGVNS. The CDR3 totals 16 residues. V was pared by 3 bases and J by 7 bases, with 21 bases between. DNA of the CDR3: TGTGCCAGCAGTGACAACAGCGACACCCCGGGGTGGACCCAGTACTTC. It encodes CASSDNSDTPGWTQYF.

V and J are TRBV28 and TRBJ1-4; the match to TRBD1 covers 9 bases. In germline, CDR1 is MDHEN, CDR2 SYDVKM. The trim removed 6 bases at V and 7 bases at J, leaving 6 bases unmatched. CDR3 length equals 14 residues. The CDR3 DNA reads TGTGCCAGCAGCGCGACAGGGGGTATTGAAAAACTGTTTTTT. Its translation is CASSATGGIEKLFF.

The sample holds one count of this clone. The V call is TRBV28, the J call TRBJ1-2, with D maybe TRBD1 (5 bases). The CDR3 spans 15 residues. V gave up 8 bases and J gave up 0 bases, with 16 bases separating them. Germline CDR1 reads MDHEN; CDR2 reads SYDVKM. The CDR3: CASAIRGLANYGYTF. For the CDR3, the DNA is TGTGCCAGCGCCATACGGGGACTAGCTAACTATGGCTACACCTTC.

Comments on this clone: The sample carries other DNA sequences with the same CDR3. This chain uses TRBV10-2 with TRBJ2-7; D is ambiguous. CDR3 length: 11 amino acids. Trimming removed 3 bases at V and 4 bases at J, with 4 bases between. Germline CDR1 and CDR2: WSHSY and SAAADI. CDR3 nucleotides: TGCGCCAGCAGTGAACGGTACGAGCAGTACTTC. Its protein product is CASSERYEQYF.

The V call is TRBV9, the J call TRBJ1-1; D unclear. CDR3 length: 15 residues. Per the germline V gene, CDR1 is SGDLS and CDR2 is YYNGEE. V lost 0 bases and J lost 1, with 10 bases in between. The CDR3 nucleotides are TGTGCCAGCAGCGTAGCTACGGGGAAGAACACTGAAGCTTTCTTT. Residues: CASSVATGKNTEAFF.

The chain links TRBV6-1 to TRBJ1-5, with D tentatively TRBD1 (5 bases). V was trimmed by 3 bases and J by 7 bases, leaving 10 bases between them. The CDR3 runs to 13 residues. In germline, CDR1 is MNHNS, CDR2 SASEGT. CDR3 sequence reads: CASSELRVQPQHF. As DNA, the CDR3 is TGTGCCAGCAGTGAGCTCAGGGTCCAGCCCCAGCATTTT.

A word on this clone: Mismatch with germline at one junction end may stem from a read error. The rearrangement joins TRBV5-1 to TRBJ1-1, with D possibly TRBD1 on 6 matching bases. The CDR3 is 17 amino acids. Germline V gene sequence: CDR1 SGHRS, CDR2 YFSETQ. CDR3 residues: CASSLGSHRAQNIEAFF. CDR3 bases: TGCGCCAGCAGCTTGGGGTCCCACAGGGCCCAGAACATTGAAGCTTTCTTT.

For this clone: In the same sample, other DNA sequences code for this CDR3. The chain recombines TRBV18 with TRBJ2-7; 11 positions agree with TRBD2. The CDR3 contains 15 residues. After removal of 3 bases from V and 1 base from J, the junction contained 2 bases not matched to a gene. Germline lookup yields CDR1 KGHSH and CDR2 LQKENI. The CDR3 bases are TGTGCCAGCTCACCCAGACTAGCGGGGTCCTACGAGCAGTACTTC. This encodes CASSPRLAGSYEQYF. Full variable domain (rest looked up from reference TRBV18 and TRBJ2-7): NAGVMQNPRHLVRRRGQEARLRCSPMKGHSHVYWYRQLPEEGLKFMVYLQKENIIDESGMPKERFSAEFPKEGPSILRIQQVVRGDSAAYFCASSPRLAGSYEQYFGPGTRLTVT.

This clone came up once. The chain combines TRBV5-1 with TRBJ2-2; D remains unclear. Per germline, CDR1 SGHRS and CDR2 YFSETQ. Trimming stripped 2 bases from V and 4 bases from J, with 9 bases between. The CDR3 is 14 residues long. The DNA of the CDR3 is TGCGCCAGCAGCTTAGGAAGGGTCACCGGGGAGCTGTTTTTT. Translating it yields CASSLGRVTGELFF.